One and the same sample provided the 30 T cell receptor beta chains below, sequenced in a study of identical twins. TCRdb redid the calling of the 5' RACE reads with MiXCR, one entry per CDR3 protein. This sample has hundreds of thousands of distinct CDR3 sequences, with over 9% found just once. These data also formed part of another study, on yellow fever vaccine responses in identical twins.

Sequencing was done on a sample of CD8+ T cells sorted from blood. These receptors were collected from a woman younger than 35 in good health.

The count of this clonotype is one. This chain links TRBV9 with TRBJ2-1; D possibly corresponds to TRBD1 (5 bases). The CDR3 covers 10 residues. Germline V gene lookup returns CDR1 SGDLS and CDR2 YYNGEE. V was clipped by 3 bases and J by 12 bases, with 7 bases between them. The CDR3 here is CASSGDRQFF. DNA for the CDR3: TGTGCCAGCAGCGGCGACAGGCAGTTCTTC.

The V gene is TRBV14, the J gene TRBJ1-2, with D possibly matching TRBD1 (6 bases). Trimming took off 3 bases at V and 4 bases at J, with 12 bases between the two ends. This CDR3 has 14 amino acids. Germline loops: CDR1 SGHDN, CDR2 FVKESK. CDR3 amino acids: CASSHHRVGYGYTF. CDR3 nucleotide sequence: TGTGCCAGCAGCCACCACAGGGTTGGCTATGGCTACACCTTC.

This sequence joins TRBV4-1 and TRBJ2-3; possible D gene TRBD1, 6 bases. V was shortened by 4 bases and J by 5 bases, with 16 bases between the two germline ends. The CDR3 has 15 residues. Germline CDR1 and CDR2: MGHRA and YSYEKL. This CDR3 is CASSLELGAIDTQYF. The DNA of the CDR3 is TGCGCCAGCAGCCTCGAGCTGGGGGCCATAGATACGCAGTATTTT.

This clonotype has more than one count but fewer than ten. This chain links TRBV3-1 with TRBJ2-3, with D perhaps TRBD2 (6 bases). Trimming stripped 0 bases from V and 5 bases from J, with 9 bases between. The germline CDR1 and CDR2 sequences are LGHDT and YNNKEL (reference sequence). The CDR3 sequence is 14 residues long. The CDR3 loop is CASSQDRRGDTQYF. The CDR3 DNA reads as TGTGCCAGCAGCCAAGACCGGCGGGGAGATACGCAGTATTTT.

In this sample, this clonotype turned up a few times. The chain recombines TRBV20-1 with TRBJ2-7; D not certain. The germline V and J ends were trimmed by 3 bases and 3 bases, with 18 bases remaining between them. Germline lookup yields CDR1 DFQATT and CDR2 SNEGSKA (reference sequence). The CDR3 runs 15 residues. Here the CDR3 DNA reads TGCAGTGCTAGCCCGGACGGTCGGGCGAACTACGAGCAGTACGTC. Its translation: CSASPDGRANYEQYV.

This clonotype was seen only a few times. V gene TRBV27 combines with J gene TRBJ2-2; 11 bases fit TRBD2. The germline V gene has CDR1 MNHEY and CDR2 SMNVEV (reference sequence). Germline trimming cut 7 bases from V and 1 base from J; bases unmatched to any gene: 2. The CDR3 covers 15 residues. The DNA of the CDR3 is TGTGCCAGCAAGACTAGCGGGGAGAACACCGGGGAGCTGTTTTTT. This translates into CASKTSGENTGELFF.

This clonotype was found many times. The rearrangement joins TRBV4-1 to TRBJ2-5; no reliable D call. Trimming cost V 4 bases and J 5 bases, with 11 bases left between them. The CDR3 covers 13 residues. Germline-derived CDR1 and CDR2 are MGHRA and YSYEKL. The CDR3 loop reads CASSPPDPETQYF. As DNA, the CDR3 is TGCGCCAGCAGCCCGCCGGATCCCGAGACCCAGTACTTC.

The rearrangement links TRBV12-3 or TRBV12-4 to TRBJ2-1, with D possibly being TRBD2 (6 bases). The CDR3 loop spans 15 amino acids. V lost 5 bases and J lost 7, with 18 bases in between. CDR3 in DNA: TGTGCCAGCAGTGGAGGGTGGCGGGCCGGGAATGAGCAGTTCTTC. It encodes CASSGGWRAGNEQFF.

This clonotype has just a few counts. The chain combines TRBV29-1 with TRBJ2-1; perhaps TRBD2 as D (6 bases). CDR1 and CDR2 (germline): SQVTM, ANQGSEA. V was cut by 4 bases and J by 6 bases, with 16 bases left in between. This CDR3 is built from 14 residues. The CDR3 DNA sequence: TGCAGCGTTGCGGGGCGGGACTTTGGCAATGAGCAGTTCTTC. It yields the protein CSVAGRDFGNEQFF.

This clonotype was observed a handful of times. The chain uses TRBV10-3 and TRBJ1-1; no firm D call. The CDR3 loop spans 13 amino acids. The V gene's germline CDR1 is ENHRY and CDR2 SYGVKD. V was shortened by 2 bases and J by 4 bases, with 8 bases between the two germline ends. For the CDR3, the DNA is TGTGCCATCAGTGAGGCCGGGTTCACTGAAGCTTTCTTT. It codes for CAISEAGFTEAFF.

This clonotype has just a few counts. V gene TRBV12-3 or TRBV12-4 combines with J gene TRBJ2-2; D may be TRBD1 (5 bases). The V end was cut by 2 bases, the J end by 2 bases, with 18 bases between. The CDR3 spans 18 residues. The CDR3: CASSLSRWSGPNTGELFF. The CDR3 DNA sequence: TGTGCCAGCAGTTTAAGTCGGTGGTCAGGGCCTAACACCGGGGAGCTGTTTTTT.

For the CDR3, the DNA is TGTGCCAGCAGCCGAGCCGGGAGTTTGACCGGGGAGCTGTTTTTT. Encoded protein: CASSRAGSLTGELFF. The rearrangement links TRBV3-1 to TRBJ2-2; maybe TRBD2 (6 bases). Germline CDR1 and CDR2: LGHDT and YNNKEL (reference sequence). The CDR3 loop spans 15 amino acids. V shed 4 bases and J shed 5 bases, with 14 bases lying between them. Combining the CDR3 with reference TRBV3-1 and TRBJ2-2 gives the whole variable domain DTAVSQTPKYLVTQMGNDKSIKCEQNLGHDTMYWYKQDSKKFLKIMFSYNNKELIINETVPNRFSPKSPDKAHLNLHINSLELGDSAVYFCASSRAGSLTGELFFGEGSRLTVL.

This clonotype was picked up a small number of times. This CDR3 reads CASSLWGTPSSEAFF. The CDR3 region has the DNA TGTGCCAGCAGTTTATGGGGGACACCCTCGTCTGAAGCTTTCTTT. The J gene is TRBJ1-1, the V gene TRBV12-3 or TRBV12-4; TRBD1 might be the D (6 bases). V gave up 2 bases and J gave up 6 bases, with 16 bases separating them. This CDR3 is built from 15 residues.

The chain carries TRBV2 and TRBJ1-1; the D is unclear. Germline CDR1 is SNHLY and CDR2 is FYNNEI. This CDR3 contains 14 residues. Between the trimmed V and J ends, which lost 6 bases and 5 bases, there was a span of 16 bases. This CDR3 is CASSELELGTEAFF. DNA of the CDR3: TGTGCCAGCAGCGAGCTCGAGCTGGGGACTGAAGCTTTCTTT. Full variable domain (remainder filled in from reference TRBV2 and TRBJ1-1): EPEVTQTPSHQVTQMGQEVILRCVPISNHLYFYWYRQILGQKVEFLVSFYNNEISEKSEIFDDQFSVERPDGSNFTLKIRSTKLEDSAMYFCASSELELGTEAFFGQGTRLTVV.

This chain links TRBV4-1 with TRBJ2-7; 8 positions match TRBD1. This CDR3 is built from 13 residues. Germline CDR1 and CDR2: MGHRA and YSYEKL. CDR3 coding DNA: TGCGCCAGCAGCCAAGTGGGTTCGGACAGGGTGTATGTC. Residues: CASSQVGSDRVYV.

This clonotype has only one observation. The genes are TRBV25-1 and TRBJ2-3; D is unresolved. The CDR3 consists of 14 residues. Looked up from germline, CDR1 is MGHDK and CDR2 is SYGVNS. The V end was cut by 2 bases, the J end by 5 bases, with 11 bases between. As DNA, the CDR3 is TGTGCCAGCAGTGAAAGCCCACTGGTAGATACGCAGTATTTT. Its translation: CASSESPLVDTQYF.

This sequence joins TRBV20-1 and TRBJ2-7; the D is unclear. Per germline, CDR1 DFQATT and CDR2 SNEGSKA (reference sequence). The CDR3 is 13 amino acids. Trimming took 3 bases from V and 1 from J, leaving 10 bases between them. This CDR3 is CSASDTESYEQYV. The CDR3 DNA reads as TGCAGTGCTAGTGATACAGAGTCCTACGAGCAGTACGTC.

This clonotype has a handful of counts. The chain joins TRBV6-1 to TRBJ2-2, with 11 bases identical to TRBD2. CDR1 and CDR2 from the germline V gene are MNHNS and SASEGT. The CDR3 is made up of 14 amino acids. V shed 6 bases, J shed 7 bases, and the junction held 4 bases outside the gene matches. The DNA for the CDR3 is TGTGCCAGCAGCCTGACTAGCGGGGACGGGGAGCTGTTTTTT. This encodes CASSLTSGDGELFF.

The genes are TRBV19 and TRBJ2-2, with D possibly matching TRBD1 (5 bases). The CDR3 consists of 14 residues. In germline, CDR1 is LNHDA, CDR2 SQIVND (reference sequence). V lost 0 bases and J 7 bases, leaving 9 bases between the germline ends. The CDR3 protein is CASSIEWTIGELFF. CDR3 DNA: TGTGCCAGTAGTATAGAATGGACAATCGGGGAGCTGTTTTTT. The full variable domain, completed using reference TRBV19 and TRBJ2-2, is DGGITQSPKYLFRKEGQNVTLSCEQNLNHDAMYWYRQDPGQGLRLIYYSQIVNDFQKGDIAEGYSVSREKKESFPLTVTSAQKNPTAFYLCASSIEWTIGELFFGEGSRLTVL.

The V and J genes are TRBV27 and TRBJ2-3; D could derive from TRBD1 or TRBD2 (5 bases each). Trimming removed 5 bases at V and 1 base at J, with 16 bases between. This CDR3 comprises 16 residues. The germline V gene encodes CDR1 MNHEY and CDR2 SMNVEV (reference sequence). The CDR3 loop is CASSPTAEWGTDTQYF. The DNA of the CDR3 is TGTGCCAGCAGTCCGACAGCGGAGTGGGGCACAGATACGCAGTATTTT.

This clonotype has a handful of counts. V and J are TRBV19 and TRBJ2-2, with D possibly matching TRBD1 (5 bases). The CDR3 sequence is 13 residues long. Germline CDR1 is LNHDA and CDR2 is SQIVND (reference sequence). The V and J ends lost 3 bases and 6 bases respectively, with 8 bases between them. The CDR3 nucleotides read TGTGCCAGTAGTATCAGGGTCGCCGGGGAGCTGTTTTTT. Residues: CASSIRVAGELFF.

The chain uses TRBV12-3 or TRBV12-4 and TRBJ2-7; 12 positions agree with TRBD2. Trimming at V came to 5 bases and at J to 6 bases, leaving 5 bases not matched to a gene. The CDR3 runs 14 residues. CDR3 DNA: TGTGCCAGCAGTAGACTAGCGGGAGCGGGCGAGCAGTACTTC. It yields the protein CASSRLAGAGEQYF.

This clonotype has a handful of counts. The rearrangement uses TRBV9 and TRBJ2-4; D perhaps matches TRBD1 (6 bases). Germline CDR1 is SGDLS and CDR2 is YYNGEE. Trimming pared 3 bases from V and 8 bases from J, leaving 9 bases between. The CDR3 has 12 residues. The CDR3 loop reads CASSDRGYIQYF. CDR3 DNA: TGTGCCAGCAGCGATAGGGGGTACATTCAGTACTTC.

In this sample, this clonotype turned up a few times. The rearrangement links TRBV6-5 to TRBJ2-3; 7 bases are shared with TRBD2. The CDR3 runs 16 residues. Germline CDR1 MNHEY, CDR2 SVGAGI. V was clipped by 0 bases and J by 1 base; unmatched bases: 4. The CDR3 nucleotides read TGTGCCAGCAGTTACTCGATTAGCGGGCGCACAGATACGCAGTATTTT. Protein: CASSYSISGRTDTQYF.

This clonotype was observed a few times. The chain is built from TRBV2 and TRBJ2-2, with 13 bases that match TRBD2. CDR3 size: 19 residues. The V and J ends lost 6 bases and 0 bases, in that order; junction bases with no gene match: 10. Germline V CDR1 and CDR2: SNHLY, FYNNEI. In DNA form, the CDR3 reads TGTGCCAGCAGCAATCCCCCGGGACTAGCGGGAACGAACACCGGGGAGCTGTTTTTT. It translates to CASSNPPGLAGTNTGELFF.

This clonotype was found many times. V usage is TRBV28 and J usage is TRBJ2-5; tentative D call: TRBD2 (5 bases). The CDR3 covers 13 residues. Per the germline V gene, CDR1 is MDHEN and CDR2 is SYDVKM. V was cut by 7 bases and J by 4 bases, with 13 bases left in between. The DNA of the CDR3 is TGTGCCAGCATCCTCCGGGGAAGAGAGACCCAGTACTTC. This sequence encodes CASILRGRETQYF.

This clonotype was seen a few times. This chain connects TRBV10-2 to TRBJ2-7, with 8 nucleotides matching TRBD2. This CDR3 has 14 amino acids. Per germline, CDR1 WSHSY and CDR2 SAAADI. V lost 8 bases to trimming and J lost 2 bases; unmatched junction nucleotides: 8. CDR3 loop: CASGGLEAPYEQYF. The CDR3 DNA follows: TGCGCCAGCGGGGGACTAGAGGCCCCCTACGAGCAGTACTTC.

For this clonotype: This is likely a read error, given that the CDR3 carries no conserved phenylalanine or tryptophan at its end. The chain employs TRBV4-1 and TRBJ2-3; D possibly uses TRBD1 or TRBD2 (5 bases each). Germline loops: CDR1 MGHRA, CDR2 YSYEKL. CDR3 size: 19 residues. Trimming shortened V by 1 base and J by 4 bases, and 24 bases separated the two germline ends. The CDR3 nucleotides read TGCGCCAGCAGCCAAGCGCTATGGGTGGGACCGCCTCTTCCAGATACGCAGTATTCT. Protein sequence: CASSQALWVGPPLPDTQYS.

This clonotype was counted ten times or more. The chain uses TRBV29-1 and TRBJ2-7, with 10 positions matching TRBD2. V lost 4 bases and J lost 4; bases outside the gene matches: 4. Germline assignment: CDR1 SQVTM and CDR2 ANQGSEA. This CDR3 comprises 13 residues. CDR3 nucleotides: TGCAGCGTTGGGCTAGCGGGAGAATACGAGCAGTACTTC. Amino acid sequence: CSVGLAGEYEQYF.

The rearrangement joins TRBV27 to TRBJ2-7, with D hard to call. From germline, CDR1 is MNHEY and CDR2 SMNVEV (reference sequence). V shed 5 bases and J shed 2 bases, with 4 bases lying between them. The CDR3 consists of 11 residues. The CDR3 DNA sequence: TGTGCCAGCAGTCCACCCTACGAGCAGTACTTC. As protein: CASSPPYEQYF.